This TCR beta chain derives from a study of CD8 T cells in Susac syndrome. Overall study findings and caveats: The study recognized that the number of individuals in its TCR sequencing and HLA analysis was relatively small.

Random-hexamer reverse transcription was applied to about 0.5 to 1 ug RNA. The TCR beta CDR3 was amplified by immunoSEQ multiplex PCR across 54 Vbeta, 13 Jbeta. MiXCR, run by TCRdb on the immunoSEQ multiplex PCR reads, gives a single entry per CDR3 protein. The sample shows about 130,000 distinct CDR3 sequences, around nine tenths of them seen only once. Blood CD8+ and CD4+ T cells underwent high-throughput TCR beta sequencing. The CDR3 runs 17 residues. V shed 0 bases and J shed 0 bases, with 17 bases lying between them. Germline-derived CDR1 and CDR2 are DFQATT and SNEGSKA (reference sequence). Of note for this clonotype: As yet, its antigen is unknown.

V is TRBV20-1 and J is TRBJ1-1; D is undetermined. This receptor was taken from a human donor with multiple sclerosis. Specimen: CD8+ T cells from PBMCs. The chain's CDR3 is CSARDLKAGDLNTEAFF. The CDR3 nucleotides are TGCAGTGCTAGAGATCTGAAGGCTGGGGATTTGAACACTGAAGCTTTCTTT.